In its sample, the clone carrying this T cell receptor (beta chain) was seen a few times. Mismatch with germline at one junction end may stem from a read error. Patients selected for sequencing had displayed CD8+CD57+ cell expansion by flow cytometry. CDR1 is KGHSH and CDR2 is LQKENI in the germline V gene. CDR3 size: 14 residues. The sample is drawn from a study of CD8+CD57+ T cells in acquired aplastic anemia. Across the study: The mean DNA yield obtained from sorted CD4+ and CD8+ cells came to approximately 3.2 ug.

Genomic DNA, the template, was used for profiling of the TCR beta VDJ and CDR3. MiXCR, run by TCRdb on the reads, gives a single entry per CDR3 protein. Among around 430,000 distinct CDR3 sequences listed, around 32% were seen once. This TCR came from a human donor with aplastic anemia. Sequenced input: sorted CD4+, CD8+, or CD8+CD57+ T cells (not recorded which) from PBMCs. This sequence joins TRBV18 and TRBJ2-7; 11 nucleotides line up with TRBD2. CDR3: CASSPSGGAGEQYF. CDR3 in DNA: TGTGCCAGCTCACCTAGCGGGGGGGCAGGGGAGCAGTACTTT.